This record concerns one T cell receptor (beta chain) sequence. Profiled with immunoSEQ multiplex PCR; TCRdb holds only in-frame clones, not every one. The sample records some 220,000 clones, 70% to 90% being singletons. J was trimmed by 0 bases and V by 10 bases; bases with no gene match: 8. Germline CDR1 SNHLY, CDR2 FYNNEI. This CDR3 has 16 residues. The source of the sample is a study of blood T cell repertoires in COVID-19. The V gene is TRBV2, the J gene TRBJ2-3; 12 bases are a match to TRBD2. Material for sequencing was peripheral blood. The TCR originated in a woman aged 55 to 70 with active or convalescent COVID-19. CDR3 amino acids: CATKSGLAGSTDTQYF. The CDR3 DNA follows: TGTGCCACCAAATCCGGACTAGCGGGGAGCACAGATACGCAGTATTTT.